A selection of T cell receptor beta chains follows, all from one sample in a study of cytomegalovirus exposure and HLA in healthy donors. Profiling relied on immunoSEQ multiplex PCR, and the TCRdb table lists in-frame clones only, not all of them. The sample yields around 180,000 clones, 70% to 80% seen once. What was sequenced was PBMCs. Receptors originate from a man aged 55 to 70 in good health and CMV-seronegative. CDR3s include the opening cysteine and the closing phenylalanine or tryptophan.

j_call | v_call | cdr3_aa
TRBJ2-7 | TRBV7-9 | CASSLVSGPSYEQYF
TRBJ2-5 | TRBV2 | CASSEQGIGTQYF
TRBJ1-4 | TRBV5-1 | CASGESGSRNEKLFF
TRBJ2-6 | TRBV4-1 | CASSPWTGDANSGANVLTF
TRBJ1-2 | TRBV19 | CASSVGHRTDYGYTF
TRBJ2-1 | TRBV4-1 | CASSQGLLAGGPYNEQFF
TRBJ2-3 | TRBV5-1 | CASSLGRKGAGSTDTQYF
TRBJ2-7 | TRBV5-4 | CASSLPGVYEQYF
TRBJ2-5 | TRBV9 | CASSVTGIQETQYF
TRBJ1-1 | TRBV5-1 | CASSLAGTGVRKAFF
TRBJ2-2 | TRBV5-4 | CASSLARTNTGELFF
TRBJ2-3 | TRBV4-1 | CASSQVKLAGQYF
TRBJ1-1 | TRBV9 | CASSSPLDSTEAFF
TRBJ1-2 | TRBV7-2 | CASSLEQGYNYGYTF
TRBJ1-6 | TRBV2 | CASSPKRTGNSPLHF
TRBJ1-3 | TRBV2 | CASSLDRGSGNTIYF
TRBJ2-1 | TRBV7-9 | CASSPGRMEFF
TRBJ2-2 | TRBV7-2 | CASSSGLVELFF
TRBJ1-3 | TRBV13 | CASTLLTGISGNTIYF
TRBJ2-2 | TRBV9 | CASSPSGANTGELFF
TRBJ2-7 | TRBV11-3 | CASSSDRGHEQYF
TRBJ2-1 | TRBV5-6 | CASNWVRGRPYNEQFF
TRBJ1-2 | TRBV5-4 | CASSLWGGSYGYTF
TRBJ2-1 | TRBV7-6 | CASTLTGGAGNEQFF
TRBJ1-1 | TRBV29-1 | CSVSGQGGEAFF
TRBJ1-1 | TRBV4-1 | CASSPGTGANTEAFF
TRBJ2-7 | TRBV7-6 | CASSFYTGTEQYF
TRBJ2-7 | TRBV19 | CASSSSSYEQYF
TRBJ1-5 | TRBV7-9 | CASSLATGGSEPQHF
TRBJ1-2 | TRBV30 | CAWSVPGIYGYTF
TRBJ2-3 | TRBV2 | CASSGGGGRITDTQYF
TRBJ2-7 | TRBV27 | CASSLGVGTSGDPSGEQYF
TRBJ2-5 | TRBV10-3 | CAIGAGGETQYF
TRBJ2-1 | TRBV14 | CASSLRTGPLDDEQFF
TRBJ1-1 | TRBV5-4 | CASSKIDRDDTEAFF
TRBJ1-2 | TRBV7-9 | CASSPRVTGFTTNYGYTF
TRBJ1-3 | TRBV6-1 | CASSERTGPNNSGNTIYF